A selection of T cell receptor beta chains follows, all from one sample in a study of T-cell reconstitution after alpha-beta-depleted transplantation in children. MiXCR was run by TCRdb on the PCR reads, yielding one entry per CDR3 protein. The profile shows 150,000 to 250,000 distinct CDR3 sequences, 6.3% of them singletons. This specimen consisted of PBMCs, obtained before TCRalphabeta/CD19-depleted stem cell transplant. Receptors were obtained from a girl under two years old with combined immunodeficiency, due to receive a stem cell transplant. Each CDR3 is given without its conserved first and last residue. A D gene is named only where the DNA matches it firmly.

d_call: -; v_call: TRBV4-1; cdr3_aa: ASSHLQWNTEAF
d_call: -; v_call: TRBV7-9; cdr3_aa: ASSLQPTRGQF
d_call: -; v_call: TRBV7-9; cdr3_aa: ASSFGTLYNEQF
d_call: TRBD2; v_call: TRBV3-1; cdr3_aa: ASSQGSGGAIETQY
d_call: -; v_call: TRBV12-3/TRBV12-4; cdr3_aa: ASTILGDETQY
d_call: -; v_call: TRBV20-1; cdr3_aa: SARAAMRTDTQY
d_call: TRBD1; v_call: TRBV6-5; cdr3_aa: ASSYLGTGQETQY
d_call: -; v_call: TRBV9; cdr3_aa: ASSVAGLHYNEQF
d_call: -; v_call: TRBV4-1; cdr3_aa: ASKYGETQY
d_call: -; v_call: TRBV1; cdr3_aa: TSSSGLAGGPFQETQY
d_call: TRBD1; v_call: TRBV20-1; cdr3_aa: SAPRQGRPYEQY
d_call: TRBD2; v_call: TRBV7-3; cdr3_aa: ASSAGLAGRREQF
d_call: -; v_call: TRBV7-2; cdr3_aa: ASSSGSPNREQY
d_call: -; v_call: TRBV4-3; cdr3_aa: ASSQGGESYNEQF
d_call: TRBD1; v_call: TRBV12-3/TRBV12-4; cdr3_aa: ASSPGDSYYEQY
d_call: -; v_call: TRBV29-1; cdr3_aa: SVGTGGFSYNEQF
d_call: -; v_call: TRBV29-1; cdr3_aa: SVDPLGYT
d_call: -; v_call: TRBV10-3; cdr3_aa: AISTGAMNTEAF
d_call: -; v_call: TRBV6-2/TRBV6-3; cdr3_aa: ASSLRRAPNTGELF
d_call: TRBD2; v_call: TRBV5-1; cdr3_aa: ASSPGLAGFEQY
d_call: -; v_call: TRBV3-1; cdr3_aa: ASSQDSAGQETQY
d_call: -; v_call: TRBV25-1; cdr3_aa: ASSDSYNNEQF
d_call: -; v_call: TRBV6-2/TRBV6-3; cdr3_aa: ASELTLNSPLH
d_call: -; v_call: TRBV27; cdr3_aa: ASSLSPSSTYEQY
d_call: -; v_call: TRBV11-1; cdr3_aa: ASSLGYWGRSDADTQY
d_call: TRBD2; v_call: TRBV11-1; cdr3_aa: ASSTGLAGGRISYEQY